The source of this T cell receptor (beta chain) is a study of blood T cell repertoires in COVID-19. Across the whole study: Acute-phase and convalescent COVID-19 samples originated in the United States, Italy and Spain. Nucleic acid was either cDNA or gDNA, and it came from T cells, B-cell-depleted T cells, or PBMCs.

This clone was recorded a few times. The CDR3 totals 16 residues. The germline V gene has CDR1 MNHEY and CDR2 SVGEGT. Trimming took off 5 bases at V and 0 bases at J, with 13 bases between the two ends. In the authors' methods: From reference gene primer amplification, estimates of nucleated cell counts were derived. Sequencing was performed with immunoSEQ multiplex PCR; in TCRdb, only in-frame clones are kept and a portion is missing. V and J calls and clone size are given by that table; D and trimming were obtained from the DNA. Here the sample spans some 150,000 clones, 80% to 90% being singletons.

The sequenced sample consisted of peripheral blood. This chain uses TRBV6-2 or TRBV6-3 with TRBJ2-2; the D gene is possibly TRBD1 (6 bases). This receptor was identified in a man aged 65-85 years with acute or convalescent COVID-19. The CDR3 DNA sequence: TGTGCCAGCAGTCTACAGGGAGTCGCGAACACCGGGGAGCTGTTTTTT. This codes for CASSLQGVANTGELFF.